The clone carrying this TCR beta chain was counted many times. These data belong to a study of T cells after yellow fever vaccination. Across the whole study: Low-cell-number fractions underwent preparation using SMART-Seq v4 Ultra Low Input.

Researchers made TCR cDNA using 5'RACE template switching, and this step added a universal primer site and UMIs. TCRdb re-called the 5' RACE reads with MiXCR, one entry per CDR3 protein. The sample holds approximately 160,000 distinct CDR3 sequences, 5.5% to 8% seen once. This sample comprised CD4+ T cells sorted from PBMCs, obtained on the day of the first yellow fever vaccination. This clonotype was obtained from a young man who received the YFV17D yellow fever vaccine.

CDR3 protein: CATSDQDPRLGATDTQYF. DNA for the CDR3: TGTGCCACCAGTGACCAAGACCCCCGACTTGGTGCGACGGATACGCAGTATTTT. The chain employs TRBV24-1 and TRBJ2-3; D gene uncertain. The CDR3 covers 18 residues. Germline V gene sequence: CDR1 KGHDR, CDR2 SFDVKD. Trimming took 4 bases from V and 6 from J, leaving 25 bases between them.